Shown below are 14 T cell receptor beta chains from a single sample sequenced in a study of metastatic and nonmetastatic thyroid tumors. Patients had received no treatment of any kind before thyroid surgery. With MiXCR, TCRdb called clones anew from the PCR reads. The table has around 27,000 clones, 15% seen once. The material sequenced was blood. The receptors here all came from a female donor with papillary thyroid cancer or a benign thyroid nodule (not recorded which). Some clones in this sample may be carry-over from other donors' samples.

At least ten counts were recorded for this clone. V and J are TRBV7-2 and TRBJ2-3; D ambiguous. The CDR3 runs to 14 residues. V gave up 4 bases and J gave up 0 bases, with 8 bases separating them. CDR1 and CDR2 (germline): SGHTA, FQGNSA. The CDR3 sequence: CASSSSRSTDTQYF. CDR3 DNA: TGTGCCAGCAGCTCGTCTCGAAGCACAGATACGCAGTATTTT.

This clone is deemed medium-sized (0.01 to 0.1%). V is TRBV20-1 and J is TRBJ2-7; 13 bases are shared with TRBD2. Losses at the gene ends were 1 base for V and 3 bases for J; bases not matched to a gene: 3. The CDR3 runs to 15 residues. Germline V CDR1 and CDR2: DFQATT, SNEGSKA (reference sequence). The CDR3 nucleotides are TGCAGTGCTAGAGGGACTAGCGGGAGTTACTACGAGCAGTACTTC. Its translation: CSARGTSGSYYEQYF.

V usage is TRBV14 and J usage is TRBJ2-3; D remains ambiguous. V lost 4 bases, J lost 6 bases, and 14 bases lay in between. Germline CDR1 and CDR2: SGHDN and FVKESK. The CDR3 is made up of 14 amino acids. In DNA, the CDR3 is TGTGCCAGCAGCCCGAACGATCATGGTGATACGCAGTATTTT. The encoded protein is CASSPNDHGDTQYF. The entire variable domain, with the rest obtained from reference TRBV14 and TRBJ2-3, is as follows: EAGVTQFPSHSVIEKGQTVTLRCDPISGHDNLYWYRRVMGKEIKFLLHFVKESKQDESGMPNNRFLAERTGGTYSTLKVQPAELEDSGVYFCASSPNDHGDTQYFGPGTRLTVL.

This clone appeared a few times. Germline and junction disagree at one end, which may indicate a read error. This chain connects TRBV28 to TRBJ1-1; perhaps TRBD1 as D (5 bases). The CDR3 runs 16 residues. Germline lookup yields CDR1 MDHEN and CDR2 SYDVKM. The CDR3 sequence is CARSLTGGGGNTEAFF. The CDR3 DNA sequence: TGTGCCAGAAGTTTAACTGGGGGGGGTGGGAACACTGAGGCTTTCTTT.

By its share, this clone is medium-sized. The rearrangement uses TRBV6-1 and TRBJ2-2, with no clear D. This CDR3 region has 14 residues. In germline, CDR1 is MNHNS, CDR2 SASEGT. Trimming took off 5 bases at V and 3 bases at J, with 10 bases between the two ends. CDR3 amino acids: CASSQRADTGELFF. CDR3 coding DNA: TGTGCCAGCAGTCAAAGGGCTGACACCGGGGAGCTGTTTTTT.

This clone was observed a handful of times. The chain uses TRBV28 and TRBJ2-7; D not resolved. The CDR3 extends over 12 amino acids. Germline loops: CDR1 MDHEN, CDR2 SYDVKM. Trimming stripped 3 bases from V and 4 bases from J, with 7 bases between. The CDR3 sequence is CASSLKVYEQYF. In nucleotides, the CDR3 is TGTGCCAGCAGTTTGAAGGTTTACGAGCAGTACTTC.

Many counts were recorded for this clone. The chain has TRBV6-1 and TRBJ1-3; D is undetermined. Germline CDR1 reads MNHNS; CDR2 reads SASEGT. Trimming took off 3 bases at V and 0 bases at J, with 12 bases between the two ends. The CDR3 runs 16 residues. The CDR3: CASSEGLPFSGNTIYF. CDR3 sequence (DNA): TGTGCCAGCAGTGAGGGCTTACCGTTCTCTGGAAACACCATATATTTT.

This clone showed up many times. The rearrangement uses TRBV5-1 and TRBJ2-7; 12 bases match TRBD1. CDR1 is SGHRS, CDR2 YFSETQ, per germline. The ends lost 2 bases at V and 5 bases at J; junction bases unmatched: 5. This CDR3 spans 15 amino acids. The CDR3 sequence: CASSFEGQGAHEQYF. The CDR3 DNA reads as TGCGCCAGCAGCTTCGAGGGACAGGGGGCCCACGAGCAGTACTTC.

This clone was observed many times. Other DNA variants within this sample encode the same CDR3. The chain links TRBV28 to TRBJ1-6, with D unclear. This CDR3 is 12 amino acids long. V gave up 5 bases and J gave up 11 bases, with 10 bases separating them. In germline, CDR1 is MDHEN, CDR2 SYDVKM. CDR3 coding DNA: TGTGCCAGCAGTCCCCCCCGGGCACCCCTCCACTTT. This codes for CASSPPRAPLHF.

In regard to this clone: One end of the junction fails to match germline, which may point to a read error. This chain joins TRBV6-5 and TRBJ2-3; 7 bases are shared with TRBD1. The germline CDR1 and CDR2 sequences are MNHEY and SVGAGI. This CDR3 comprises 17 residues. The CDR3 protein is CASSPLSVGQWDDTQYF. DNA of the CDR3: TGTGCCAGCAGCCCACTCAGCGTGGGACAGTGGGACGATACTCAGTATTTT.

This clone was observed at least ten times. V is TRBV12-3 or TRBV12-4 and J is TRBJ2-3; 8 bases fit TRBD2. V trimming: 3 bases; J trimming: 0 bases; junction bases outside the gene matches: 14. The CDR3 contains 19 residues. The CDR3 reads CASSFRPLFSGESTDTQYF. CDR3 nucleotide sequence: TGTGCCAGCAGTTTCAGACCTTTATTTAGCGGGGAAAGCACAGATACGCAGTATTTT.

This clone was picked up many times. V is TRBV27 and J is TRBJ1-6; a weak D match, TRBD1 (5 bases). This CDR3 comprises 13 residues. Trimming cost V 4 bases and J 6 bases, with 7 bases left between them. Germline V gene data show CDR1 as MNHEY and CDR2 as SMNVEV (reference sequence). Here the CDR3 reads CASSWGGNSPLHF. As DNA, the CDR3 is TGTGCCAGCAGTTGGGGGGGTAATTCACCCCTCCACTTT.

This clone is categorized as medium-sized. The same CDR3 also results from other DNA sequences found in this sample. V and J are TRBV18 and TRBJ1-2, with 7 bases that match TRBD1. Per the germline V gene, CDR1 is KGHSH and CDR2 is LQKENI. The CDR3 consists of 13 residues. Losses at the gene ends were 5 bases for V and 6 bases for J; bases not matched to a gene: 6. DNA of the CDR3: TGTGCCAGCTCAGCCGAGACAGGGCATGGCTACACCTTC. This translates into CASSAETGHGYTF.

Ten or more counts support this clone. The gene calls are TRBV6-2 or TRBV6-3 and TRBJ2-5; D tentatively fits TRBD1 or TRBD2 (5 bases each). Trimming took 0 bases from V and 5 from J, leaving 10 bases between them. Germline V lookup: CDR1 MNHEY, CDR2 SVGEGT. The CDR3 has 14 residues. The CDR3 sequence: CASSYSLAGETQYF. The CDR3 coding sequence is TGTGCCAGCAGTTACTCCCTAGCAGGGGAGACCCAGTACTTC.